Shown below are 21 T cell receptor beta chains from a single sample sequenced in a study of cytomegalovirus exposure and HLA in healthy donors. Use of 60 Vbeta and 13 Jbeta primers characterized the PCR. Some clones are missing from TCRdb's copy, which holds only in-frame ones; the method was immunoSEQ multiplex PCR. The table includes 100,000 to 150,000 clones, 65% to 85% detected once. The sequencing input was PBMCs. The receptors stem from a woman aged 18-35 years in good health and CMV-seronegative.

The V call is TRBV7-2, the J call TRBJ2-3; the match to TRBD2 covers 8 bases. CDR3 length: 15 amino acids. Germline V CDR1 and CDR2: SGHTA, FQGNSA. Trimming at V came to 2 bases and at J to 7 bases, leaving 8 bases not matched to a gene. The CDR3 sequence: CASSLSGGVGNTQYF. CDR3 DNA sequence: TGTGCCAGCAGCTTAAGCGGGGGCGTCGGGAATACGCAGTATTTT.

The rearrangement uses TRBV7-2 and TRBJ2-1; D remains unclear. This CDR3 spans 15 amino acids. V gave up 2 bases and J gave up 6 bases, with 14 bases separating them. CDR1 is SGHTA, CDR2 FQGNSA, per germline. The CDR3 reads CASSLSINAINEQFF. In nucleotides, the CDR3 is TGTGCCAGCAGCTTAAGCATAAACGCTATCAATGAGCAGTTCTTC.

This chain connects TRBV19 to TRBJ1-1; tentatively, D is TRBD1 (5 bases). V was trimmed by 0 bases and J by 7 bases, leaving 6 bases between them. The CDR3 loop spans 12 amino acids. Germline-derived CDR1 and CDR2 are LNHDA and SQIVND (reference sequence). CDR3 sequence: CASSIDQGEAFF. The CDR3 DNA is TGTGCCAGTAGTATAGATCAGGGTGAAGCTTTCTTT.

This clone was detected only a few times. This chain uses TRBV19 with TRBJ2-2; 7 nucleotides align to TRBD2. The CDR3 length is 16 residues. From germline, CDR1 is LNHDA and CDR2 SQIVND (reference sequence). With 6 bases clipped from V and 5 bases from J, the junction kept 12 bases outside the gene matches. The CDR3 nucleotides are TGTGCCAGTAGCCCCTTGGGGAGGGCAAAGACCGGGGAGCTGTTTTTT. Translating gives CASSPLGRAKTGELFF.

This clone was seen a handful of times. The J gene is TRBJ2-1, the V gene TRBV5-1; the match to TRBD1 covers 7 bases. V trimming: 3 bases; J trimming: 0 bases; junction bases outside the gene matches: 18. The germline gives CDR1 SGHRS, CDR2 YFSETQ. The CDR3 spans 20 residues. CDR3 protein: CASSWTGTAPETSSYNEQFF. As DNA, the CDR3 is TGCGCCAGCAGCTGGACCGGGACAGCACCGGAGACGAGCTCCTACAATGAGCAGTTCTTC.

The chain uses TRBV6-1 and TRBJ1-2; 8 bases agree with TRBD1. CDR1 is MNHNS and CDR2 is SASEGT in the germline V gene. The CDR3 is made up of 15 amino acids. The V gene end was trimmed by 2 bases and the J gene end by 4 bases; junction bases not matched to a gene: 6. CDR3 protein: CASSEMWTGIYGYTF. CDR3 sequence (DNA): TGTGCCAGCAGTGAAATGTGGACAGGGATCTATGGCTACACCTTC.

The chain joins TRBV28 to TRBJ1-1; D is ambiguous. V was clipped by 2 bases and J by 4 bases, with 8 bases between them. Germline values: CDR1 MDHEN, CDR2 SYDVKM. The CDR3 is made up of 13 amino acids. The CDR3, as DNA: TGTGCCAGCAGTTTAGGAGGAATCACTGAAGCTTTCTTT. Residues: CASSLGGITEAFF.

The rearrangement joins TRBV7-8 to TRBJ1-1; 7 bases are a match to TRBD1. Germline loops: CDR1 SGHVS, CDR2 FQNEAQ. The CDR3 length is 15 residues. Trimming took 7 bases from V and 0 from J; bases not matched to a gene: 8. CDR3 bases: TGTGCCAGCACCAAAAAGGGACAGATGAACACTGAAGCTTTCTTT. Its translation: CASTKKGQMNTEAFF.

This clone was counted between two and nine times. V is TRBV6-5 and J is TRBJ1-4, with no clear D. V lost 5 bases and J lost 0, with 10 bases in between. The germline V gene encodes CDR1 MNHEY and CDR2 SVGAGI. The CDR3 runs 15 residues. DNA of the CDR3: TGTGCCAGCAGTCCACAGTTACCAACTAATGAAAAACTGTTTTTT. It yields the protein CASSPQLPTNEKLFF.

The CDR3 loop reads CASSSANTIYF. The CDR3 region has the DNA TGTGCCAGCAGCTCAGCGAACACCATATATTTT. The V and J genes are TRBV11-2 and TRBJ1-3; D not certain. V lost 4 bases, J lost 7 bases, and 5 bases lay in between. The CDR3 runs to 11 residues. Germline V lookup: CDR1 SGHAT, CDR2 FQNNGV.

The V gene is TRBV28, the J gene TRBJ2-5; D might be TRBD2 (5 bases). In germline, CDR1 is MDHEN, CDR2 SYDVKM. V was trimmed by 10 bases and J by 1 base, leaving 19 bases between them. The CDR3 is 15 residues long. CDR3 in amino acids: CATSPGEGIQETQYF. CDR3 nucleotide sequence: TGTGCCACCTCGCCCGGAGAGGGAATCCAAGAGACCCAGTACTTC.

The gene calls are TRBV5-4 and TRBJ2-3; 11 bases are shared with TRBD2. Unmatched junction bases numbered 6, after V lost 5 bases and J lost 4 bases. The CDR3 covers 15 residues. Germline CDR1 reads SGHNT; CDR2 reads YYREEE (reference sequence). The CDR3 DNA reads as TGTGCCAGCAGTCGTAGCGGGAGGGCCGCAGATACGCAGTATTTT. Translated, it gives CASSRSGRAADTQYF.

This clone was counted between two and nine times. This chain connects TRBV11-2 to TRBJ2-5; 9 bases agree with TRBD1. TRBJ2-7 explains the end of the DNA better; the J call may be wrong. The CDR3 loop spans 14 amino acids. Germline V gene lookup returns CDR1 SGHAT and CDR2 FQNNGV. CDR3 bases: TGTGCCAGCAGCTCCGGGACAGGGTCCTACGAGCAGTACTTC. This sequence encodes CASSSGTGSYEQYF.

The J gene is TRBJ2-5, the V gene TRBV4-1; tentatively, D is TRBD1 (5 bases). The CDR3 runs to 16 residues. CDR1 and CDR2 from the germline V gene are MGHRA and YSYEKL. Trimming removed 6 bases at V and 5 bases at J, with 22 bases between. The DNA of the CDR3 is TGCGCCAGCAGGGAAGGGAAGACAGCTTTAGGGGAGACCCAGTACTTC. Amino acids: CASREGKTALGETQYF.

The chain combines TRBV5-4 with TRBJ2-2, with D possibly being TRBD1 (5 bases). The V end was cut by 3 bases, the J end by 1 base, with 13 bases between. This CDR3 is built from 16 residues. CDR1 is SGHNT, CDR2 YYREEE, per germline (reference sequence). CDR3 sequence (DNA): TGTGCCAGCAGCTCCATGACAGCAGGGAACACCGGGGAGCTGTTTTTT. Protein: CASSSMTAGNTGELFF. The full variable domain, completed using reference TRBV5-4 and TRBJ2-2, is ETGVTQSPTHLIKTRGQQVTLRCSSQSGHNTVSWYQQALGQGPQFIFQYYREEENGRGNFPPRFSGLQFPNYSSELNVNALELDDSALYLCASSSMTAGNTGELFFGEGSRLTVL.

The J gene is TRBJ1-2, the V gene TRBV7-8; perhaps TRBD1 as D (6 bases). The V gene's germline CDR1 is SGHVS and CDR2 FQNEAQ. Trimming stripped 4 bases from V and 3 bases from J, with 21 bases between. CDR3 length equals 17 residues. DNA for the CDR3: TGTGCCAGCAGCTCTTACTACCTCGGGGGGCAGGACTATGGCTACACCTTC. It is translated as CASSSYYLGGQDYGYTF.

This clone was counted a single time. The chain uses TRBV6-5 and TRBJ1-1, with 7 bases matching TRBD1. Trimming removed 1 base from V and 5 bases from J; junction bases left unmatched: 10. The CDR3 consists of 16 residues. CDR1 is MNHEY, CDR2 SVGAGI, per germline. The CDR3: CASSYLPGGPGTEAFF. CDR3 sequence (DNA): TGTGCCAGCAGTTACTTACCAGGGGGTCCGGGGACTGAAGCTTTCTTT.

CDR3 nucleotide sequence: TGTGCCAGCAGCCATTCTAGACCCAACTCGGGCACTGAAGCTTTCTTT. Protein: CASSHSRPNSGTEAFF. The rearrangement links TRBV14 to TRBJ1-1; unclear D gene. Per germline, CDR1 SGHDN and CDR2 FVKESK. This CDR3 is 16 amino acids long. V lost 3 bases and J lost 4, with 18 bases in between.

The chain combines TRBV7-8 with TRBJ1-2; D is unclear. Between the trimmed V and J ends, which lost 1 base and 6 bases, there was a span of 9 bases. This CDR3 contains 13 residues. The germline gives CDR1 SGHVS, CDR2 FQNEAQ. This CDR3 reads CASSLESGNGYTF. CDR3 nucleotides: TGTGCCAGCAGCTTAGAATCGGGGAATGGCTACACCTTC.

The rearrangement uses TRBV29-1 and TRBJ1-2; D is perhaps TRBD1 (5 bases). Trimming removed 1 base from V and 8 bases from J, with 14 bases in between. This CDR3 comprises 13 residues. The V gene's germline CDR1 is SQVTM and CDR2 ANQGSEA. The CDR3 reads CSVEAPHQGGYTF. CDR3 nucleotide sequence: TGCAGCGTTGAAGCGCCCCACCAGGGAGGCTACACCTTC.

This clone showed up just once. The genes are TRBV4-1 and TRBJ2-2, with D possibly being TRBD1 (5 bases). Trimming left V 4 bases short and J 3 bases short, with 9 bases between. Germline CDR1 and CDR2: MGHRA and YSYEKL. CDR3 length equals 14 residues. DNA for the CDR3: TGCGCCAGCAGCCTCCAGGGTTACACCGGGGAGCTGTTTTTT. This gives the protein CASSLQGYTGELFF.